This T cell receptor beta chain was documented in a study of shared clonotypes between healthy human individuals. Study-level background: Each donor's CD8 memory used one plate, CD8 naive two, each CD4 subset three.

Per germline, CDR1 SGHVS and CDR2 FQNEAQ. The V gene lost 0 bases and the J gene lost 0 bases, with 12 bases spanning the gap. CDR3 length equals 17 residues. Naive CD8 cells lacked CD45RO, underwent positive selection for CCR7 and left out terminally differentiated effector memory CD45RA+ cells. Study-wide points: Rarefaction demonstrated incomplete sorted-subset sequencing despite large depth.

This clone was found a few times. Its target is not known. Using about 0.2 ug DNA, approximately 30,000 T cell genomes, the sorted-subset replicate PCRs were run. The repertoire was sequenced with immunoSEQ multiplex PCR; TCRdb's copy has only in-frame clones and lacks some. The profile shows around 700,000 clones, about 90% of them singletons. V gene TRBV7-8 combines with J gene TRBJ1-5; D gene uncertain. This receptor was identified in a man aged 30 to 45 in good health. The sequenced material came from naive CD8+ T cells sorted from blood. The chain's CDR3 is CASSLARGEYSNQPQHF. CDR3 DNA sequence: TGTGCCAGCAGCTTAGCGCGAGGCGAGTATAGCAATCAGCCCCAGCATTTT.